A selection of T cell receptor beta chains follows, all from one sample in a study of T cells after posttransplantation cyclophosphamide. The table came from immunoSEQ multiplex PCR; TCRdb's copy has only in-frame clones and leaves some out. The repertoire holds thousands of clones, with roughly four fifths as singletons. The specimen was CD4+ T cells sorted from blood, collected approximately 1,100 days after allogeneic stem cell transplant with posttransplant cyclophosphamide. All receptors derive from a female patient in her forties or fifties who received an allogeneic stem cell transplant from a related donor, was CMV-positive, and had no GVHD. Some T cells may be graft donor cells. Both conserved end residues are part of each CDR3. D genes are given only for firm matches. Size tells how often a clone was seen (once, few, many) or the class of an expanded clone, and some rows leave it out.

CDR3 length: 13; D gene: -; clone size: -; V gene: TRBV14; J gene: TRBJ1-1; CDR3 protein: CASSQDRGRVAFF; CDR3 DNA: TGTGCCAGCAGCCAAGATAGGGGAAGGGTGGCTTTCTTT
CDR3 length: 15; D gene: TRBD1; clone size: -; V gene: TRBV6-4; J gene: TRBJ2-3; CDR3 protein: CASSSQGAPTDTQYF; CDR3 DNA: TGTGCCAGCAGTTCCCAGGGGGCACCCACAGATACGCAGTATTTT
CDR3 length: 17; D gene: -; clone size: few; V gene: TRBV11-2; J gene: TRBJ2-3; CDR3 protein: CASSPLSRRLGRDTQYF; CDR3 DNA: TGTGCCAGCAGCCCCTTATCCAGGAGGCTAGGAAGGGATACGCAGTATTTT
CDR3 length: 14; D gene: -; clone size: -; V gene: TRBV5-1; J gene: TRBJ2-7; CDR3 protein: CASSAGTVTYEQYF; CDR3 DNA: TGCGCCAGCAGCGCGGGGACAGTGACCTACGAGCAGTACTTC
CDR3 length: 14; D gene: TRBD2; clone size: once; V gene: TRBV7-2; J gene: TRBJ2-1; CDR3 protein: CASKTGGLYNEQFF; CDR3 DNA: TGTGCCAGCAAAACGGGGGGGCTCTACAATGAGCAGTTCTTC
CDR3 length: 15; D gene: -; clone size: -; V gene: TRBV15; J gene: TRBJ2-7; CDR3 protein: CATSREGSGFYEQYF; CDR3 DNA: TGTGCCACCAGCAGAGAGGGTAGCGGTTTCTACGAGCAGTACTTC
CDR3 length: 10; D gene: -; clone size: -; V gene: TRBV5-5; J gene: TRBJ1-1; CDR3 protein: CARGGTEAFF; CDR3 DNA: TGTGCCCGAGGGGGCACTGAAGCTTTCTTT
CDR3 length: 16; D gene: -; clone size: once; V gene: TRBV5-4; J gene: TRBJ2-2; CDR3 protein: CASSTKTGMNTGELFF; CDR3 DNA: TGTGCCAGCAGCACTAAGACCGGAATGAACACCGGGGAGCTGTTTTTT
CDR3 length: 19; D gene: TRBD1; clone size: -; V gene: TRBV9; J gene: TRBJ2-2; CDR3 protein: CASSVAPGQGARNTGELFF; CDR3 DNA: TGTGCCAGCAGCGTAGCCCCGGGACAGGGGGCGCGGAACACCGGGGAGCTGTTTTTT
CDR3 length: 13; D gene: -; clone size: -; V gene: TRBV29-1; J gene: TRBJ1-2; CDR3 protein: CSVGQKFNYGYTF; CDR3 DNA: TGCAGCGTTGGACAGAAGTTTAACTATGGCTACACCTTC
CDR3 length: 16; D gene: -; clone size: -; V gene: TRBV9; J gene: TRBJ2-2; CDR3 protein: CASSGGSIRRTGELFF; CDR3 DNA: TGTGCCAGCAGCGGAGGGAGTATCCGCCGCACCGGGGAGCTGTTTTTT
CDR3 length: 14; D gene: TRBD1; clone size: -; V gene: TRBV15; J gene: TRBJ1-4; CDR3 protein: CATSTRTGDEKLFF; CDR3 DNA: TGTGCCACCAGCACCCGGACAGGGGATGAAAAACTGTTTTTT
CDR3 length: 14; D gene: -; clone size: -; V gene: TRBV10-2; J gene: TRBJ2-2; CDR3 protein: CASKDSLNTGELFF; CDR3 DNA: TGCGCCAGCAAAGACAGCTTGAACACCGGGGAGCTGTTTTTT